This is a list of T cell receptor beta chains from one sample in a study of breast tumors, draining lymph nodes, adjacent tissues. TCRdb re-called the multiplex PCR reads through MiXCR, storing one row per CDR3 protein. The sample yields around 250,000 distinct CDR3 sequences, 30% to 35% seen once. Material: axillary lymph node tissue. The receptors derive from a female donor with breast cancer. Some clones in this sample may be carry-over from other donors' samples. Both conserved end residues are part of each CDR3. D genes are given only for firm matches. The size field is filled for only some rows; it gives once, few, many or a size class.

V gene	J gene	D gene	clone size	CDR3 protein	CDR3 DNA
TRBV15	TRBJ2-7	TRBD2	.	CATSSGRGTSGGEQYF	TGTGCCACCAGCAGCGGCCGCGGGACTAGCGGAGGCGAGCAGTACTTC
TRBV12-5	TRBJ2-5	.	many	CASGFGSQETQYF	TGTGCTAGTGGTTTTGGGTCTCAAGAGACCCAGTACTTC
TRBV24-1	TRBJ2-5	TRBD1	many	CATSEQGQGGRTQYF	TGTGCCACCAGTGAGCAAGGACAGGGCGGACGGACCCAGTACTTC
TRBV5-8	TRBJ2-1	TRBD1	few	CASSTRTPGQGNYYNEQFF	TGTGCCAGCAGCACTCGAACTCCGGGACAGGGCAATTACTACAATGAGCAGTTCTTC
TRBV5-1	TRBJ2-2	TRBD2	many	CASSREGSYQNTGELFF	TGCGCCAGCAGCCGGGAGGGTAGCTACCAGAACACCGGGGAGCTGTTTTTT
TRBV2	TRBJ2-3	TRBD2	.	CASRRGPTGTSGGRDTQYF	TGTGCCAGCAGAAGGGGGCCCACCGGGACTAGCGGGGGTAGAGATACGCAGTATTTT
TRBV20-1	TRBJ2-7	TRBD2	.	CSAILAGGSYEQYF	TGCAGTGCAATCTTGGCGGGGGGCTCCTACGAGCAGTACTTC
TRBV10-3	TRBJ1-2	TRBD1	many	CAISVGQGRANYGYTF	TGTGCCATCAGTGTAGGACAGGGAAGGGCTAACTATGGCTACACCTTC
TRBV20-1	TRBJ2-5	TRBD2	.	CSARDPGGQETQYF	TGCAGTGCTAGAGATCCGGGGGGGCAAGAGACCCAGTACTTC
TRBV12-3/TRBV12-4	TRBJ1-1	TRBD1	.	CASRVGQQNTEAFF	TGTGCCAGCAGGGTGGGACAGCAGAACACTGAAGCTTTCTTT
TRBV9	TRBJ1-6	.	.	CASSVGNGANNSPLHF	TGTGCCAGCAGCGTAGGTAATGGGGCTAATAATTCACCCCTCCACTTT
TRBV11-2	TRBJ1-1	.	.	CASSTGLSGTEAFF	TGTGCCAGCAGTACAGGGCTATCGGGCACTGAAGCTTTCTTT
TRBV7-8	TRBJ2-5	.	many	CASSLNQETQYF	TGTGCCAGCAGCTTGAACCAAGAGACCCAGTACTTC
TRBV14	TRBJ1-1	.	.	CASSQDLGGTEAFF	TGTGCCAGCAGCCAAGACCTCGGGGGCACTGAAGCTTTCTTT
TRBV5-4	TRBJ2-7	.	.	CASSLSVGGYEQYF	TGTGCCAGCAGCTTGAGTGTTGGTGGCTACGAGCAGTACTTC
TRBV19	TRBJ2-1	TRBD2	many	CASSRGLTYNYNEQFF	TGTGCCAGTAGTAGGGGACTAACTTATAACTACAATGAGCAGTTCTTC
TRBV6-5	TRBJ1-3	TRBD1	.	CASGPGTGTGNTIYF	TGTGCCAGCGGGCCCGGGACAGGAACTGGAAACACCATATATTTT
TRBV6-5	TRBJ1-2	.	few	CASSYSVPLTNYGYTF	TGTGCCAGCAGTTACTCGGTGCCCCTCACTAACTATGGCTACACCTTC
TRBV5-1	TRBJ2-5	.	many	CASSLEGVGETQYF	TGCGCCAGCAGCTTGGAGGGGGTTGGAGAGACCCAGTACTTC
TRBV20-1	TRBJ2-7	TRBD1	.	CSALSRGRGPGDEQYF	TGCAGTGCCTTATCCCGGGGCAGGGGGCCAGGGGACGAGCAGTACTTC
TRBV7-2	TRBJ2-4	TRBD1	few	CASSLVSGTGSKNIQYF	TGTGCCAGCAGCTTAGTTTCTGGGACAGGGTCCAAAAACATTCAGTACTTC
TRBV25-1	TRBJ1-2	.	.	CASSDPGPGKNYGYTF	TGTGCCAGCAGTGACCCAGGACCGGGCAAGAACTATGGCTACACCTTC
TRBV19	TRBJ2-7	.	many	CASSSDGRLYEQYF	TGTGCCAGTAGTTCGGACGGGCGCTTATACGAGCAGTACTTC
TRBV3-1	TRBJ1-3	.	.	CASSPPGFSSGNTIYF	TGTGCCAGCAGCCCGCCAGGGTTTAGCTCTGGAAACACCATATATTTT
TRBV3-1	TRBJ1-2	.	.	CASSQASDSLSYTF	TGTGCCAGCAGCCAAGCCTCGGACTCTTTAAGCTACACCTTC
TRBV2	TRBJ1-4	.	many	CASKREGKTHEKLFF	TGTGCCAGCAAACGTGAGGGCAAGACTCATGAAAAACTGTTTTTT
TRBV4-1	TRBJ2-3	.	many	CASSQDFGFTDTQYF	TGCGCCAGCAGCCAAGATTTCGGTTTTACAGATACGCAGTATTTT
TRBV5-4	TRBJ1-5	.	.	CASSFSGDLQETQHF	TGTGCCAGCAGTTTCAGCGGGGACCTCCAAGAGACCCAGCATTTT
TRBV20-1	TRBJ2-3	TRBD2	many	CSASASGVDTQYF	TGCAGTGCTTCGGCTAGCGGGGTAGATACGCAGTATTTT
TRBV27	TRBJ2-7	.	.	CASSPTRGLLNEQYF	TGTGCCAGCAGCCCGACCAGGGGCCTCCTAAACGAGCAGTACTTC
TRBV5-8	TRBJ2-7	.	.	CASSLGATAYEQYF	TGTGCCAGCAGCTTGGGGGCAACCGCCTACGAGCAGTACTTC
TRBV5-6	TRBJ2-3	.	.	CASSFLGSYSTDTQYF	TGTGCCAGCAGCTTCCTTGGGTCTTACAGCACAGATACGCAGTATTTT
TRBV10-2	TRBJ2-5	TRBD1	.	CASRLRDREGGTQYF	TGCGCCAGCAGACTACGGGACAGGGAAGGAGGGACCCAGTACTTC
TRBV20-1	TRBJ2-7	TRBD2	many	CSVIRLAGYDEQYF	TGCAGTGTAATCCGACTAGCGGGATATGACGAGCAGTACTTC
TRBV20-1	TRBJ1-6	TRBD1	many	CSARPSSGGSPLHF	TGCAGTGCTAGGCCCTCGTCAGGGGGTTCACCCCTCCACTTT
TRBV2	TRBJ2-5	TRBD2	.	CASRATSGSQETQYF	TGTGCCAGCAGAGCCACTAGCGGGAGCCAAGAGACCCAGTACTTC